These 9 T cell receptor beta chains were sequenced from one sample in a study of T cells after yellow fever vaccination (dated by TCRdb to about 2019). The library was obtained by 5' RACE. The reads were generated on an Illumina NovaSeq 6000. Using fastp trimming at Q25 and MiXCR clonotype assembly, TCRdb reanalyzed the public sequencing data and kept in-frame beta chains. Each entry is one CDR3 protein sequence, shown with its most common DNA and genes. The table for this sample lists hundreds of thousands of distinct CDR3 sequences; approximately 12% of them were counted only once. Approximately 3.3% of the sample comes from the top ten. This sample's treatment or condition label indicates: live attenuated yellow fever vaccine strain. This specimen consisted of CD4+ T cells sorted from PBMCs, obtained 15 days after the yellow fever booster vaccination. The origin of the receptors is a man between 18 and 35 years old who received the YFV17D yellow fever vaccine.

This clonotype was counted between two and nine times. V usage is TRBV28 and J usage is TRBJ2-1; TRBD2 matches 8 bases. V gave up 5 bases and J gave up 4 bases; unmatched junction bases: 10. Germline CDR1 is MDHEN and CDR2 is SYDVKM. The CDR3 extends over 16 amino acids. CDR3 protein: CASSPGTASGYNEQFF. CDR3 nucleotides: TGTGCCAGCAGTCCCGGTACGGCTAGCGGGTACAATGAGCAGTTCTTC. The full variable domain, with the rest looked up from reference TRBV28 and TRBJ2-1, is DVKVTQSSRYLVKRTGEKVFLECVQDMDHENMFWYRQDPGLGLRLIYFSYDVKMKEKGDIPEGYSVSREKKERFSLILESASTNQTSMYLCASSPGTASGYNEQFFGPGTRLTVL.

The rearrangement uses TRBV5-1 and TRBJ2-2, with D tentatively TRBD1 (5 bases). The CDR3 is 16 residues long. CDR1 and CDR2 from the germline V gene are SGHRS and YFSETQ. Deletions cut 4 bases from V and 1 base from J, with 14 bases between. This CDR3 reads CASSGQGAENTGELFF. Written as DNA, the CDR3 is TGCGCCAGCAGCGGCCAGGGTGCAGAGAACACCGGGGAGCTGTTTTTT.

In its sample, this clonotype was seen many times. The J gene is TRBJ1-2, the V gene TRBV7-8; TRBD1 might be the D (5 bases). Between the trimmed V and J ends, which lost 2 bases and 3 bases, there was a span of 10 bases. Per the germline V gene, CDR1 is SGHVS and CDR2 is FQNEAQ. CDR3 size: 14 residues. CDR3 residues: CASSLQGLYYGYTF. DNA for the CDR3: TGTGCCAGCAGCTTACAGGGACTCTACTATGGCTACACCTTC.

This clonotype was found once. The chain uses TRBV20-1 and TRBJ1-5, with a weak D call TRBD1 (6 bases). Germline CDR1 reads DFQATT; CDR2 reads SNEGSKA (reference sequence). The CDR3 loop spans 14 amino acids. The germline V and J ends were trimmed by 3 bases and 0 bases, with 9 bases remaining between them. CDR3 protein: CSARGHYSNQPQHF. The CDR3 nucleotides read TGCAGTGCTAGGGGACACTATAGCAATCAGCCCCAGCATTTT.

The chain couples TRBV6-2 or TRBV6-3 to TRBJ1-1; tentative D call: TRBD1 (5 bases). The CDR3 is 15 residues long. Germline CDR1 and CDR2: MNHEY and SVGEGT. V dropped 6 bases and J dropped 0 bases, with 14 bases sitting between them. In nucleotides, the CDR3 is TGTGCCAGCAGCAGAAGACAGTCAATGAACACTGAAGCTTTCTTT. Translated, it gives CASSRRQSMNTEAFF.

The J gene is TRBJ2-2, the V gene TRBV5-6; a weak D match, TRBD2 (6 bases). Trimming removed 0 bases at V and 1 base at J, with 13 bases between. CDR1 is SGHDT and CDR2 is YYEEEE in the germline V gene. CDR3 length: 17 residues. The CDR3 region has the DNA TGTGCCAGCAGCTTGGACGCCAGACTAGTGAACACCGGGGAGCTGTTTTTT. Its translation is CASSLDARLVNTGELFF.

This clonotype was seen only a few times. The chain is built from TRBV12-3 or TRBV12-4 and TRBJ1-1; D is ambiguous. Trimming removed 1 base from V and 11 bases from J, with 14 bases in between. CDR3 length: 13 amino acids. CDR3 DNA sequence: TGTGCCAGCAGTTTAGGTGGAGGCCTGGAGGCTTTCTTT. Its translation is CASSLGGGLEAFF.

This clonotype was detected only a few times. The CDR3 region is CASSPRIGTGGTEAFF. In nucleotides, the CDR3 is TGTGCCAGCAGCCCCCGGATCGGGACAGGGGGTACAGAAGCTTTCTTT. The J gene is TRBJ1-1, the V gene TRBV7-9, with TRBD1 identical over 11 bases. The CDR3 is 16 amino acids. The V segment lost 5 bases and the J segment 8 bases; nucleotides outside the gene matches: 13. The V gene's germline CDR1 is SEHNR and CDR2 FQNEAQ (reference sequence).

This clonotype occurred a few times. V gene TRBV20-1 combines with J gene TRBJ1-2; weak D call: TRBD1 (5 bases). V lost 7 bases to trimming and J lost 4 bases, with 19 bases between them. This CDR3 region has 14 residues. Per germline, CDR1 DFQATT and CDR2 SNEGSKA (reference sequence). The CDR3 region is CSVTAGTMGYGYTF. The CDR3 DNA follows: TGCAGTGTTACGGCTGGGACGATGGGCTATGGCTACACCTTC.